This T cell receptor beta chain was sequenced for a study of CD8 T cells in Susac syndrome. General study findings and limits: The study's TCR sequencing and HLA analysis drew on a certain number of individuals. That number was acknowledged as relatively small.

About this clonotype itself: The antigen is not known.

The J segment lost 1 base and the V segment lost 2 bases, leaving 8 bases of the junction unmatched. The CDR3 has 16 residues. Germline CDR1 and CDR2: DFQATT and SNEGSKA (reference sequence). A quantity of roughly 0.5 to 1 ug RNA underwent reverse transcription using random hexamers. TCRdb re-called the immunoSEQ multiplex PCR reads with MiXCR, one entry per CDR3 protein. The profile shows approximately 94,000 distinct CDR3 sequences, nearly 97% of them singletons. The sequenced sample consisted of CD8+ T cells from PBMCs. The chain has TRBV20-1 and TRBJ1-5; TRBD1 matches at 7 bases. The TCR sequence derives from a human donor with Susac syndrome. CDR3 protein: CSARPNRGVSNQPQHF. CDR3 DNA: TGCAGTGCTAGACCTAACAGGGGTGTGAGCAATCAGCCCCAGCATTTT.